This is a list of T cell receptor gamma chains from one sample in a study of human gamma delta and Vdelta1 T cells. TCRdb re-processed the PCR reads via CATT. The data show about 3,900 gamma-chain clones, roughly 17% seen once. These receptors lack a known antigen. Sequences were obtained from Vdelta1 gamma-delta T cells from blood grown in culture (DOT cells). Receptors were obtained from a human donor in good health. Both conserved end residues are trimmed from each CDR3. Only some rows state a clone size, as once, few, many or a class for expanded clones.

clone size,V gene,J gene,CDR3 protein
-,TRGV10,TRGJP1,AAWGNWVTGWFKI
medium-sized,TRGV5,TRGJ1/TRGJ2,ATWDRLGYKKL
-,TRGV4,TRGJ1/TRGJ2,ATWDGPLCGKL
-,TRGV5,TRGJ1/TRGJ2,ATWLHKKL
-,TRGV9,TRGJ1/TRGJ2,ALWEVRLDYYKKL
-,TRGV3,TRGJ1/TRGJ2,ATWDKGKL
few,TRGV8,TRGJ1/TRGJ2,ATWDMHCENYKKL
-,TRGV4,TRGJ1/TRGJ2,ATWDGGERQTKKL
-,TRGV8,TRGJP1,ATWSSEATGWFKI
medium-sized,TRGV1,TRGJP2,ATWDRDSDWIKT
-,TRGV2,TRGJ1/TRGJ2,ATWDGPVSYKKL
few,TRGV4,TRGJ1/TRGJ2,ATWDGEHYKKL
few,TRGV3,TRGJP2,ATWDRPRDWIKT
few,TRGV3,TRGJ1/TRGJ2,ATWDRPLGYKKL
few,TRGV3,TRGJ1/TRGJ2,ATWDRPGYYKKL
few,TRGV5,TRGJP2,ATWDRPWDWIKT
-,TRGV9,TRGJ1/TRGJ2,ALWEVKI
-,TRGV2,TRGJP1,ATWDGGPRFKI
-,TRGV8,TRGJ1/TRGJ2,ATWDRRVGYKKL
medium-sized,TRGV4,TRGJ1/TRGJ2,ATWDVRPNYYKKL
-,TRGV9,TRGJ1/TRGJ2,ALWEVRRFLYKKL
few,TRGV8,TRGJP1,ASIYTTGWFKI
-,TRGV10,TRGJ1/TRGJ2,AAWDCKKL
large,TRGV9,TRGJP2,ALWENHSSDWIKT
-,TRGV9,TRGJP2,ALWEVLGRSSDWIKT
few,TRGV9,TRGJ1/TRGJ2,ALWLTDYYKKL
-,TRGV2,TRGJ1/TRGJ2,ATWDAPPHLKKL
-,TRGV3,TRGJ1/TRGJ2,ATWDNEDKKL
-,TRGV9,TRGJ1/TRGJ2,ALWEVPPGTGEKL
few,TRGV9,TRGJ1/TRGJ2,ALWEVLDYKKL
few,TRGV3,TRGJ1/TRGJ2,ATWEYKKL
-,TRGV2,TRGJ1/TRGJ2,ATWDHLLSEKL
-,TRGV3,TRGJ1/TRGJ2,ATWDRQTRDYKKL
-,TRGV10,TRGJ1/TRGJ2,AAWDWDKKL
-,TRGV4,TRGJP2,ATWDPVGDWIKT
-,TRGV3,TRGJ1/TRGJ2,ATWVIYYKKL
-,TRGV10,TRGJP1,AAWDYCDTGWFKI
large,TRGV4,TRGJP2,ATWEYSSDWIKT
few,TRGV3,TRGJ1/TRGJ2,ATWDRTYYKKL
-,TRGV3,TRGJ1/TRGJ2,ATWDRGWEKL
few,TRGV8,TRGJ1/TRGJ2,ATWFYYKKL
-,TRGV10,TRGJP1,AATTGWFKI
few,TRGV8,TRGJ1/TRGJ2,ATWDRQKL
few,TRGV9,TRGJ1/TRGJ2,ALWEAENYYKKL
few,TRGV9,TRGJ1/TRGJ2,ALWAPTTNYYKKL
medium-sized,TRGV11,TRGJ1/TRGJ2,TTVPASAACWVLDIGKL
few,TRGV4,TRGJP1,ATWLYTTGWFKI
-,TRGV2,TRGJ1/TRGJ2,ATWDNKKL
-,TRGV9,TRGJ1/TRGJ2,ALWEPYKKL